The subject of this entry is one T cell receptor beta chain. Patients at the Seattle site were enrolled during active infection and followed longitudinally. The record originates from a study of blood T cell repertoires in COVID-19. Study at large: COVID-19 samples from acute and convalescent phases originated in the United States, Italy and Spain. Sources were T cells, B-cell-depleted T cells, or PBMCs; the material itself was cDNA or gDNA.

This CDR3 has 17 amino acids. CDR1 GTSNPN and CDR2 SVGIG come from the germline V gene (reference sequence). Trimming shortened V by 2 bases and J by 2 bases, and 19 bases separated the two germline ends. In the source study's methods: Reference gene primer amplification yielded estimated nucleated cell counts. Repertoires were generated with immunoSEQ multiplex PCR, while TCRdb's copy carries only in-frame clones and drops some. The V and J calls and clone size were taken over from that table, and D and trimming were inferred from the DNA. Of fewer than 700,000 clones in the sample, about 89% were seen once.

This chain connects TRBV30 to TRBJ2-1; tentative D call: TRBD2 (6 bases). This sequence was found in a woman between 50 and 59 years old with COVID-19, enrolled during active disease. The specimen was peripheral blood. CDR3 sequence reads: CAWSPGVGVTTYNEQFF. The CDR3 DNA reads TGTGCCTGGAGTCCGGGAGTCGGCGTCACTACCTACAATGAGCAGTTCTTC.